This TCR beta chain was found in a study of tumor-infiltrating lymphocytes in primary liver carcinoma. From about 19-30 mg of unsorted bulk tissue, DNA and RNA were co-extracted together. Patients were chronically HBV-infected and treatment-naive. TCR beta cDNA came from roughly 0.45 ug total RNA, primed with a constant-region primer. Slightly modified ARM-PCR with three nested multiplex PCR rounds yielded TCR beta libraries. The opening two PCR rounds, around 9 cycles each, paired TRBV1-TRBV30 forward primers with a C-beta reverse primer. TCRdb redid the calling of the multiplex PCR reads with MiXCR, one entry per CDR3 protein. Among about 110,000 distinct CDR3 sequences listed, roughly three fifths were seen once. For this clonotype: At one end, the junction sequence differs from germline, possibly due to a read error.

CDR3 length: 14 residues. Germline V gene sequence: CDR1 MNHEY, CDR2 SVGAGI. This TCR came from a woman aged 60-70 years with primary liver carcinoma and hepatitis B virus infection. Sequencing was carried out using liver tumor tissue from sampling region 1. As to subset: tumor region T1, superior pole. The V and J genes are TRBV6-5 and TRBJ2-7; 7 bases map to TRBD1. Written as DNA, the CDR3 is TGTACCAGCAGTTATAGCCAGGGGGCCTACGAGCAGTACTTC. Its translation: CTSSYSQGAYEQYF.